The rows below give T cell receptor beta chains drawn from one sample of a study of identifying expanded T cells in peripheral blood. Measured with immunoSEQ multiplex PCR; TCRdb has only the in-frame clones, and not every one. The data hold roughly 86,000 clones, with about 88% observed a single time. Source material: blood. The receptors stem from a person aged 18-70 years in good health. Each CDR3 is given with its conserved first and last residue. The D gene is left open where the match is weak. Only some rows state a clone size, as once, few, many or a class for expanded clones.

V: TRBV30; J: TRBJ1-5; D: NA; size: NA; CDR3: CAWSGVWGQPQHF; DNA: TGTGCCTGGAGTGGGGTATGGGGACAGCCCCAGCATTTT
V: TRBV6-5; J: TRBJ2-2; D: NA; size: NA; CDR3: CASTGTKNTGELFF; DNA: TGTGCCAGCACAGGGACAAAGAACACCGGGGAGCTGTTTTTT
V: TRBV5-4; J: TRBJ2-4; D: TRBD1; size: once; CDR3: CASSLGAGTGKNIQYF; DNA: TGTGCCAGCAGCTTGGGTGCGGGGACAGGCAAAAACATTCAGTACTTC
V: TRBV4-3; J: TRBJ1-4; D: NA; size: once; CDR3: CASSQDPITTNEKLFF; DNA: TGCGCCAGCAGCCAAGATCCGATTACAACTAATGAAAAACTGTTTTTT
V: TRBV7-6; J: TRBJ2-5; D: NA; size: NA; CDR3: CASSLEQGLETQYF; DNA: TGTGCCAGCAGCTTAGAACAGGGATTAGAGACCCAGTACTTC
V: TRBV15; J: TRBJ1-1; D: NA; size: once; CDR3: CATSRDRRNTEAFF; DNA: TGTGCCACCAGCAGAGATCGGCGGAACACTGAAGCTTTCTTT
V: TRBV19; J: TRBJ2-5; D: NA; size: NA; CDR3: CASSFGPVGETQYF; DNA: TGTGCCAGTAGTTTTGGACCAGTGGGAGAGACCCAGTACTTC
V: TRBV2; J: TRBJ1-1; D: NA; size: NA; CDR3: CASRGTVGLTEAFF; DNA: TGTGCCAGCAGGGGGACTGTCGGTCTTACTGAAGCTTTCTTT
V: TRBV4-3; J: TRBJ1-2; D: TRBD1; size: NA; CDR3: CASSPGTGLNYGYTF; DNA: TGCGCCAGCAGCCCCGGGACAGGCTTGAACTATGGCTACACCTTC
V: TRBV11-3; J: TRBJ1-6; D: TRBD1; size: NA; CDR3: CASSRDRGSPLHF; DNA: TGTGCCAGCAGCCGGGACAGGGGTTCACCCCTCCACTTT
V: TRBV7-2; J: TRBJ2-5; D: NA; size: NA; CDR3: CASSARGAQTQYF; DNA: TGTGCCAGCAGCGCCCGGGGAGCGCAGACCCAGTACTTC
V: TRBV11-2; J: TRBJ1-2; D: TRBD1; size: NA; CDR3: CASSPMTGGKGYTF; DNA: TGTGCCAGCAGCCCGATGACAGGGGGCAAAGGCTACACCTTC
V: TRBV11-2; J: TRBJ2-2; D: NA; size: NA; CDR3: CASSQGHTGELFF; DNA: TGTGCCAGCAGCCAAGGGCACACCGGGGAGCTGTTTTTT
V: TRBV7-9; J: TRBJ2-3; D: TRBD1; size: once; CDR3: CASSFPDRGRTDTQYF; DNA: TGTGCCAGCAGCTTCCCGGACAGGGGGCGCACAGATACGCAGTATTTT
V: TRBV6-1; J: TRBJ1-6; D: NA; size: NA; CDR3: CASFWGRGNSPLHF; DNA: TGTGCCAGCTTCTGGGGCAGGGGAAATTCACCCCTCCACTTT
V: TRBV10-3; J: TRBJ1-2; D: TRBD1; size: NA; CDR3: CASTPRMTGIYGYTF; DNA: TGTGCCAGCACCCCAAGAATGACAGGGATCTATGGCTACACCTTC
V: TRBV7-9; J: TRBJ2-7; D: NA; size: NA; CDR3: CASGFAYEQYF; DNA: TGTGCCAGCGGTTTTGCCTACGAGCAGTACTTC
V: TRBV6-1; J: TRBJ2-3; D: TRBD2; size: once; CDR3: CASSEIEGTSGTDTQYF; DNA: TGTGCCAGCAGTGAAATTGAGGGGACTAGTGGCACAGATACGCAGTATTTT
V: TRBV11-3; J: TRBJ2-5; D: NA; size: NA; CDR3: CASSLGTAHGETQYF; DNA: TGTGCCAGCAGCTTAGGAACAGCGCATGGGGAGACCCAGTACTTC
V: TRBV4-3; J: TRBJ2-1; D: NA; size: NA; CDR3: CASSQDSGNEQFF; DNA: TGCGCCAGCAGCCAAGATTCGGGGAATGAGCAGTTCTTC
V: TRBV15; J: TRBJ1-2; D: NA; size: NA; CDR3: CATSRQGDGYTF; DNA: TGTGCCACCAGCAGACAGGGAGATGGCTACACCTTC
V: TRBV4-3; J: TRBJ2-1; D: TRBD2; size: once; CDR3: CASSQGTSGQDEQFF; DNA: TGCGCCAGCAGCCAAGGGACTAGCGGTCAAGACGAGCAGTTCTTC
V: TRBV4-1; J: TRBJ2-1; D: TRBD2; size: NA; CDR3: CASSRGQRGAGEQFF; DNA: TGCGCCAGCAGCCGAGGACAGCGGGGGGCTGGGGAGCAGTTCTTC
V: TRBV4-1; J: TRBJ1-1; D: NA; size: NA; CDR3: CASSQIRGEAFF; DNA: TGCGCCAGCAGCCAGATCAGGGGAGAAGCTTTCTTT
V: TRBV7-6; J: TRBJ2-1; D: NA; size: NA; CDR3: CASSFSGGADEQFF; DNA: TGTGCCAGCAGCTTTTCTGGGGGGGCCGATGAGCAGTTCTTC
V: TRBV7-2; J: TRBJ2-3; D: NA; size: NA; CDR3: CASSSPGGKFSTDTQYF; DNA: TGTGCCAGCAGCTCCCCCGGAGGTAAATTTAGCACAGATACGCAGTATTTT
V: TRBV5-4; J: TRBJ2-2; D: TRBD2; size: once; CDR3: CASSPGLAGLSDTGELFF; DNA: TGTGCCAGCAGCCCGGGGCTAGCGGGGCTATCGGACACCGGGGAGCTGTTTTTT
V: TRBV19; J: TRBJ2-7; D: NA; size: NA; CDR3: CASSTSGPPTTYEQYF; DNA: TGTGCCAGTAGCACATCAGGGCCCCCTACCACCTACGAGCAGTACTTC
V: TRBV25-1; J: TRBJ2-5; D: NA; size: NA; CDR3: CASSDVGQQETQYF; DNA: TGTGCCAGCAGTGATGTCGGACAGCAAGAGACCCAGTACTTC
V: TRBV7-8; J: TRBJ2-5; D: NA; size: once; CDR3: CASSLAGSQETQYF; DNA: TGTGCCAGCAGCTTAGCGGGCAGTCAAGAGACCCAGTACTTC
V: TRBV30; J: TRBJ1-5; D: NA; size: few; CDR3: CAWSEDSNQPQHF; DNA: TGTGCCTGGAGTGAAGATAGCAATCAGCCCCAGCATTTT
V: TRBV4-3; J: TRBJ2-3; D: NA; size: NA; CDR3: CASSQVPNTDTQYF; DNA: TGCGCCAGCAGCCAAGTCCCTAACACAGATACGCAGTATTTT
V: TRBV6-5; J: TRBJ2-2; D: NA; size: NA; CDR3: CASSPGGISTGELFF; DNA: TGTGCCAGCAGTCCTGGCGGTATTAGCACCGGGGAGCTGTTTTTT
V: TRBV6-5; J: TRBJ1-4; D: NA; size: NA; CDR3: CASSFGGTGGKLFF; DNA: TGTGCCAGCAGTTTCGGCGGAACAGGTGGAAAACTGTTTTTT
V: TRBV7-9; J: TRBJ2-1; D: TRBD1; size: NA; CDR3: CASRSGPQGNEQFF; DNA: TGTGCCAGCAGATCGGGCCCACAGGGGAATGAGCAGTTCTTC
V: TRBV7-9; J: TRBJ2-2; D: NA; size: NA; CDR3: CASSPRASTGELFF; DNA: TGTGCCAGCAGCCCTCGGGCGAGCACCGGGGAGCTGTTTTTT
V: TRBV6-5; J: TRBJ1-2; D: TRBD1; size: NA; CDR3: CASRGRDRNVYGYTF; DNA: TGTGCCAGCCGCGGCCGGGACAGAAATGTATATGGCTACACCTTC